The clone carrying this T cell receptor (beta chain) was seen repeatedly, ten times or more. This record comes from a study of shared clonotypes between healthy human individuals. Libraries were prepared by immunoSEQ multiplex PCR; TCRdb keeps only in-frame clonotypes and omits some of them. Of 2 million or so clones listed, 90% to 95% are singletons. Germline V gene data show CDR1 as SEHNR and CDR2 as FQNEAQ (reference sequence). This CDR3 has 17 residues. V lost 5 bases to trimming and J lost 2 bases; unmatched junction nucleotides: 6. The TCR originated in a man between 18 and 35 years old in good health. The genes are TRBV7-9 and TRBJ2-6; 10 bases line up with TRBD1. The specimen was naive CD4+ T cells sorted from blood. Subset described: CD45RA+ positively selected. The DNA of the CDR3 is TGTGCCAGCAGCCAACTGACAGGGGGCGCTGGGGCCAACGTCCTGACTTTC. Translating it yields CASSQLTGGAGANVLTF.